This T cell receptor beta chain originates from a study of vaccination effects on CD4 cells after COVID-19. Expansion of antigen-specific CD4+ T cells with viral peptide pools was carried out by the ViraFEST assay before sequencing. The culture ran for roughly ten days before CD4+ T cells were isolated. Everyone in the study got two shots of either the BNT162b2 or mRNA-1273 vaccine. Half-medium changes using IL-2 medium occurred on days 3 and 7. V lost 2 bases, J lost 3 bases, and 0 bases stayed unmatched. CDR1 is MNHNS and CDR2 is SASEGT in the germline V gene. CDR3 length: 15 residues. Comment on this clone: Its antigen is as yet unknown.

TCRdb keeps only in-frame clones here, not all; method: immunoSEQ multiplex PCR. The sample holds more than 20,000 clones; less than 75% are singletons and the top ten take over 7.5%. The V and J genes are TRBV6-1 and TRBJ2-2; TRBD2 matches 10 bases. This clonotype originated in a human donor who received a COVID-19 vaccine. The sequenced sample was CD4+ T cells from PBMCs cultured with SARS-CoV-2 spike peptides, obtained after COVID-19 vaccination. This CDR3 reads CASSELAGDTGELFF. CDR3 DNA: TGTGCCAGCAGTGAACTAGCGGGAGACACCGGGGAGCTGTTTTTT.